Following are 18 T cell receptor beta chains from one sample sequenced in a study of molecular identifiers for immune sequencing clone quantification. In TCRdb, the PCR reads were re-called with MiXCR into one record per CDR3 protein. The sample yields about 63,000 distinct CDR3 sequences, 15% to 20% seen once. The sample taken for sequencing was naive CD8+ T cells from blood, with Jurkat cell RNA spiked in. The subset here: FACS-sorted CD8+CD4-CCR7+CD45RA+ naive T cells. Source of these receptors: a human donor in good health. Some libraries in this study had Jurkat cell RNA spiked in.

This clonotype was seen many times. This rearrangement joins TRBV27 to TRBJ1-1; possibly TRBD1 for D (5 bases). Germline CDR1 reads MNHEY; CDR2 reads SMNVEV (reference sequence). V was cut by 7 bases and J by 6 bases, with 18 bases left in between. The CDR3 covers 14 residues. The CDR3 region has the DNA TGTGCCAGCACCCAGCCGGGACTTGGGGCTGAAGCTTTCTTT. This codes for CASTQPGLGAEAFF.

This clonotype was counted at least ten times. The CDR3, as DNA: TGCAGCGTTGAAGGACTAGCGGAGAGGAGCTCCTACGAGCAGTACTTC. It translates to CSVEGLAERSSYEQYF. The chain couples TRBV29-1 to TRBJ2-7; 9 bases are a match to TRBD2. Trimming at V came to 1 base and at J to 0 bases, leaving 7 bases not matched to a gene. This CDR3 region has 16 residues. Germline lookup yields CDR1 SQVTM and CDR2 ANQGSEA.

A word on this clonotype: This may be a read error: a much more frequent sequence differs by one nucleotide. As DNA, the CDR3 is TGCGCCAGCCTGCCGACAGACCATAATTCACCCCTCCACTTT. This sequence encodes CASLPTDHNSPLHF. The V and J genes are TRBV23-1 and TRBJ1-6, with D maybe TRBD1 (5 bases). TRBV23-1 belongs to the ORF category, with a function that is uncertain. Deletions cut 8 bases from V and 5 bases from J, with 13 bases between. The CDR3 contains 14 residues.

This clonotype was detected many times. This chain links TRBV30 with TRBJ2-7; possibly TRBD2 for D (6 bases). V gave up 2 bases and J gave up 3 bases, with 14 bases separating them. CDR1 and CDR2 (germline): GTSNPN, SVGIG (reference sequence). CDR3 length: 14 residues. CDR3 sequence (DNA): TGTGCCTGGAGTTCAGGAGTCGGGAGCTACGAGCAGTACTTC. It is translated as CAWSSGVGSYEQYF.

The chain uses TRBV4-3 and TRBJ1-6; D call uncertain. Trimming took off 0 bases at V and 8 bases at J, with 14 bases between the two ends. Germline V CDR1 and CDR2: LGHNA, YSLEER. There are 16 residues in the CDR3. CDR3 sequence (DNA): TGCGCCAGCAGCCAAGAGACCCGCCCATGGGATTCACCCCTCCACTTT. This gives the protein CASSQETRPWDSPLHF.

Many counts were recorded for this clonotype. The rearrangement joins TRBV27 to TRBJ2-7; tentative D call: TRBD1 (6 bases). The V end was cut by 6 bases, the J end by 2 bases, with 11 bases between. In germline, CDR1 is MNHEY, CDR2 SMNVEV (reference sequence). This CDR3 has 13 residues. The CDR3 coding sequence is TGTGCCAGCAGCCGTGGACAGACCTACGAGCAGTACTTC. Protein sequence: CASSRGQTYEQYF.

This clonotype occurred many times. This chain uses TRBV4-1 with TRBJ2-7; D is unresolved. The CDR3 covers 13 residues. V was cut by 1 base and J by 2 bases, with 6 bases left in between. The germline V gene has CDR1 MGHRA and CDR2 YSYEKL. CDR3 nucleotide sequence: TGCGCCAGCAGCCAAGGGGGTACCTACGAGCAGTACTTC. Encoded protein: CASSQGGTYEQYF.

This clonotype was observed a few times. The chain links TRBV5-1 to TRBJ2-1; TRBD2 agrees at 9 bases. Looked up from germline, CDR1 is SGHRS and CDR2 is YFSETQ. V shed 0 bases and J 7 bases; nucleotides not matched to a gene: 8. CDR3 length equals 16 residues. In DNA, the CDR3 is TGCGCCAGCAGCTTGGCCTATAGCGGGAGTGTTAATGAGCAGTTCTTC. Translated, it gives CASSLAYSGSVNEQFF. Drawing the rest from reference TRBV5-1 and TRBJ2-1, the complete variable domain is KAGVTQTPRYLIKTRGQQVTLSCSPISGHRSVSWYQQTPGQGLQFLFEYFSETQRNKGNFPGRFSGRQFSNSRSEMNVSTLELGDSALYLCASSLAYSGSVNEQFFGPGTRLTVL.

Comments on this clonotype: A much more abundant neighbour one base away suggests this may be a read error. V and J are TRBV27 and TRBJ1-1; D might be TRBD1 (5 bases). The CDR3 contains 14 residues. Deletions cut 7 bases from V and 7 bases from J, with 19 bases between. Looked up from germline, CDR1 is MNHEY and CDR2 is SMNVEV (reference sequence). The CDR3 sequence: CASKVVLVGGEAFF. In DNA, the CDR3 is TGTGCCAGCAAGGTTGTTCTAGTGGGGGGTGAAGCTTTCTTT.

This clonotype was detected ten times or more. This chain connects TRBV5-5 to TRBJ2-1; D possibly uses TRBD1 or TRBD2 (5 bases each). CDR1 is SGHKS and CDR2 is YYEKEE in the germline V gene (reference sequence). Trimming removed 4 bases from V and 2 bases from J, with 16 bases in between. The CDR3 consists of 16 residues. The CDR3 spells CASSQGPSTAYNEQFF. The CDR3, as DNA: TGTGCCAGCAGCCAGGGACCCTCGACGGCCTACAATGAGCAGTTCTTC.

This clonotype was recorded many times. The CDR3 is CASSSRLISSTDTQYF. The CDR3 coding sequence is TGTGCCAGCAGCTCCCGCCTTATCTCTAGCACAGATACGCAGTATTTT. The chain carries TRBV7-8 and TRBJ2-3; D unresolved. The ends were cut back, 4 bases at V and 0 bases at J, with 14 bases in the middle. Germline V gene sequence: CDR1 SGHVS, CDR2 FQNEAQ. This CDR3 has 16 amino acids.

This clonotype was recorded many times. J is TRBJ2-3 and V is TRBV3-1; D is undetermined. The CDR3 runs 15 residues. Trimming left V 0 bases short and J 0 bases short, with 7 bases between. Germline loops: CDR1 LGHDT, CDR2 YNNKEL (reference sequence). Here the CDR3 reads CASSQEVRSTDTQYF. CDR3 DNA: TGTGCCAGCAGCCAAGAGGTCCGTAGCACAGATACGCAGTATTTT.

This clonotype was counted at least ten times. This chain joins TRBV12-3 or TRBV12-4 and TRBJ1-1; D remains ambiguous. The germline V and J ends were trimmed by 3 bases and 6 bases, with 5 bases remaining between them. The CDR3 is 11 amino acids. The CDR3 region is CASSFGAEAFF. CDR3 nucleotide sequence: TGTGCCAGCAGTTTCGGCGCTGAAGCTTTCTTT.

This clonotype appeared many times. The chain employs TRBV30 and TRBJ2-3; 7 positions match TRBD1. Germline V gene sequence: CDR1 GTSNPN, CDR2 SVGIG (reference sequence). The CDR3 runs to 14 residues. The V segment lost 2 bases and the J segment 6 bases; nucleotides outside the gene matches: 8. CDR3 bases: TGTGCCTGGAGTCCCTGGACAGGCGGTGATACGCAGTATTTT. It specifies CAWSPWTGGDTQYF.

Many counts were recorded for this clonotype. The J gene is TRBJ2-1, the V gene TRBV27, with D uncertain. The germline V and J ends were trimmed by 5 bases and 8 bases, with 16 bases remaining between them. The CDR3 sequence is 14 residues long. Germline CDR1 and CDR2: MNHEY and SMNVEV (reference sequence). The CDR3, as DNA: TGTGCCAGCAGTCTAGTAGGCACTGGGGATGAGCAGTTCTTC. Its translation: CASSLVGTGDEQFF.

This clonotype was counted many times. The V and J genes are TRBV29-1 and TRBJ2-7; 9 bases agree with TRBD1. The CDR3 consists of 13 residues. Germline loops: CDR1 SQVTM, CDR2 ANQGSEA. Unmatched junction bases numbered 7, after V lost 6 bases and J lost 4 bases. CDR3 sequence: CSVRTGATYEQYF. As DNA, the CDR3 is TGCAGCGTCCGGACAGGGGCTACTTACGAGCAGTACTTC.

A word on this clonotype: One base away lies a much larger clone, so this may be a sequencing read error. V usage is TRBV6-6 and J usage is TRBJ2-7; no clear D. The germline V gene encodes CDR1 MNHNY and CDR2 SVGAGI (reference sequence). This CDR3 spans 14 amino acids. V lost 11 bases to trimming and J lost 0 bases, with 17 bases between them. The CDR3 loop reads CAGSLGQVSYEQYF. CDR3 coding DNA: TGTGCCGGCTCTCTTGGGCAGGTCTCCTACGAGCAGTACTTC.

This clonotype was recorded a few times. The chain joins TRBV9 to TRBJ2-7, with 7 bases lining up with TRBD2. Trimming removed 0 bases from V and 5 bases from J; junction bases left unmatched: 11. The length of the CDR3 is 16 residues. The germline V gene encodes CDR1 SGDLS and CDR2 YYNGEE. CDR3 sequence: CASSVGSSGLSHEQYF. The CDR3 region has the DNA TGTGCCAGCAGCGTAGGATCTAGCGGACTCTCACACGAGCAGTACTTC.